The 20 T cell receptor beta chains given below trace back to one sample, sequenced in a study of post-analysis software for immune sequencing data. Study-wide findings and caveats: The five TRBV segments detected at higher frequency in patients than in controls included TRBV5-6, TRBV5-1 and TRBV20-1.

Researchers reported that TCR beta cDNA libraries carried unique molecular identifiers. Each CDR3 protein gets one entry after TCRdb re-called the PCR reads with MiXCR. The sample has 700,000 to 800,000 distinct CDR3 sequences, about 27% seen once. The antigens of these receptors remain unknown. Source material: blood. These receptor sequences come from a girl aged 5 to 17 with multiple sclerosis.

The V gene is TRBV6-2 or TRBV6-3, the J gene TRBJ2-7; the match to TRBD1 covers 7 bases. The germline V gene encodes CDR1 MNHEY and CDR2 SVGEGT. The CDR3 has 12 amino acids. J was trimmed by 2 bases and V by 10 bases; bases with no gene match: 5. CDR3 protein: CATWDRPYEQYF. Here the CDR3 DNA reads TGTGCCACTTGGGACAGACCCTACGAGCAGTACTTC.

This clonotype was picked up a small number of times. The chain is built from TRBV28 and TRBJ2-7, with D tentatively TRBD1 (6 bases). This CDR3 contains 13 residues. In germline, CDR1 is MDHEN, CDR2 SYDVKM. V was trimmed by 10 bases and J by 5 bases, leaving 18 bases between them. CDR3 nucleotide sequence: TGTGCCACGACGAGGACAGTTTTCAACGAGCAGTACTTC. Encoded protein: CATTRTVFNEQYF.

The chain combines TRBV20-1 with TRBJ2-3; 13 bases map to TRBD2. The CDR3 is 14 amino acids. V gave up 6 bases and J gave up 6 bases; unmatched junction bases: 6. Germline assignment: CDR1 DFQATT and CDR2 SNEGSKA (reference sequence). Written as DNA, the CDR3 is TGCAGTGCCACTAGCGGGAGGGCCATCGATACGCAGTATTTT. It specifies CSATSGRAIDTQYF.

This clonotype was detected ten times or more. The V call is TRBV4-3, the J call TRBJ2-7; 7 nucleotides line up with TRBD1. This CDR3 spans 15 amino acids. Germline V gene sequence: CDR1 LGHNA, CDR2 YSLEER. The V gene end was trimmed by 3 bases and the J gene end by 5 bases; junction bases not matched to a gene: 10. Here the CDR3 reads CASSQTTGEPHEQYF. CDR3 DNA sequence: TGCGCCAGCAGCCAGACTACAGGGGAGCCTCACGAGCAGTACTTC.

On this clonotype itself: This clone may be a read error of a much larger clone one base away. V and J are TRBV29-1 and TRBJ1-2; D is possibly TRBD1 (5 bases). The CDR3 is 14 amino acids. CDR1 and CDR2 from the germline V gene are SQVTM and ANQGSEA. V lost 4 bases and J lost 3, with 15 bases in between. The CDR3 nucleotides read TGCAGCGTTGGTTCAGGGACGTGGGACTATGGCTACACCTTC. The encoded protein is CSVGSGTWDYGYTF.

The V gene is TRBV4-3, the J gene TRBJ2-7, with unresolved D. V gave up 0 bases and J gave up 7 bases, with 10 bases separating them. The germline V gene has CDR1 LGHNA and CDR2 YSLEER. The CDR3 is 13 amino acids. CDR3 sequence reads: CASSQESGYEQYF. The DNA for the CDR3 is TGCGCCAGCAGCCAAGAATCAGGATATGAGCAGTACTTC.

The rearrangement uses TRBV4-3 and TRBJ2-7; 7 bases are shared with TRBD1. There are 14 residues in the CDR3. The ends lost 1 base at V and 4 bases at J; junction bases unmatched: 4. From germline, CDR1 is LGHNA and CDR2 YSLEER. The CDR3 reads CASSQGSTGYEQYF. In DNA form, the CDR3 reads TGCGCCAGCAGCCAAGGTTCGACAGGGTACGAGCAGTACTTC.

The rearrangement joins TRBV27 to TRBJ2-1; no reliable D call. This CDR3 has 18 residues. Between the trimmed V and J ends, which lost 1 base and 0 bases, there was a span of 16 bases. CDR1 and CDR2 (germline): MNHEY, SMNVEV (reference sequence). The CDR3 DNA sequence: TGTGCCAGCAGTTTATTTGGCTCGAACCGGGCCTCCTACAATGAGCAGTTCTTC. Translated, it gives CASSLFGSNRASYNEQFF.

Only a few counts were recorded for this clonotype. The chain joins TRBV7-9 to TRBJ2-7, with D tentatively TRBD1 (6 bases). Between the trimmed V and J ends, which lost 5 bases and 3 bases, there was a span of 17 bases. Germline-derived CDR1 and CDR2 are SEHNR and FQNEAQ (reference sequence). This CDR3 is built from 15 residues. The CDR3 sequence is CASSPPTGTLYEQYF. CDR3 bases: TGTGCCAGCAGCCCCCCCACAGGGACACTCTACGAGCAGTACTTC.

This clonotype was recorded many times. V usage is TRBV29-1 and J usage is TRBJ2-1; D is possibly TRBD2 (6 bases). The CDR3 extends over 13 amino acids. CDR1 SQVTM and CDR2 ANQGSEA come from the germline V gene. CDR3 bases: TGCACCCTCCGGTCAGGGAGGAATGGTGAGCAGTTCTTC. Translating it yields CTLRSGRNGEQFF.

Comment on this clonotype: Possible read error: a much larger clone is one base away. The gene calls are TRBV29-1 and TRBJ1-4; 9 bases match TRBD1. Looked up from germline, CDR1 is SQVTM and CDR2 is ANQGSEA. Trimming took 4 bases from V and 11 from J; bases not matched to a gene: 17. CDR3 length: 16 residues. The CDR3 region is CSVGATGGRVRDKLFF. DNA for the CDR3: TGCAGCGTTGGAGCAACAGGGGGCAGAGTTCGAGACAAACTGTTTTTT.

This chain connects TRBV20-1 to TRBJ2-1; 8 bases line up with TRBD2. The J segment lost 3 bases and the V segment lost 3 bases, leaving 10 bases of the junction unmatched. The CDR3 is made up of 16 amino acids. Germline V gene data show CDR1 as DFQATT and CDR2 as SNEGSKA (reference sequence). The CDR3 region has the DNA TGCAGTGCTAGGGATCGAGCGGGAGTATTCTACAATGAGCAGTTCTTC. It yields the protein CSARDRAGVFYNEQFF.

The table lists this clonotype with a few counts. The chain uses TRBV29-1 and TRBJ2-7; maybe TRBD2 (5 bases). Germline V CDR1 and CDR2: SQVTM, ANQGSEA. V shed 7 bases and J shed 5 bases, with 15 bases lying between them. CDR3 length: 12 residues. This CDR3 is CSASWGVDEQYF. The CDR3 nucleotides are TGCAGCGCCTCTTGGGGAGTCGACGAGCAGTACTTC.

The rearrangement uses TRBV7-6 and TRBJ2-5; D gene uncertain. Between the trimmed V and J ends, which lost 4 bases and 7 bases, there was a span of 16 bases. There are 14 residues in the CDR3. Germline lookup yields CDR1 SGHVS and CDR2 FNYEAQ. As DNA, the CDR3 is TGTGCCAGCAGCTCCGCTGGGTCCTCTGGGACCCAGTACTTC. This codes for CASSSAGSSGTQYF. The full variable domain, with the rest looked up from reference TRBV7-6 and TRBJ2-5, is GAGVSQSPRYKVTKRGQDVALRCDPISGHVSLYWYRQALGQGPEFLTYFNYEAQQDKSGLPNDRFSAERPEGSISTLTIQRTEQRDSAMYRCASSSAGSSGTQYFGPGTRLLVL.

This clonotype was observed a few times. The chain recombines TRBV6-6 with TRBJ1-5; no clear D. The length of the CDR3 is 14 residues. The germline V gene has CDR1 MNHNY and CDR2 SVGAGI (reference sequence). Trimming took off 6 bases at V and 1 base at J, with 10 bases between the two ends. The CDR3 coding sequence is TGTGCCAGCAGGATAGGGTGGAGCAATCAGCCCCAGCATTTT. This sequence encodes CASRIGWSNQPQHF.

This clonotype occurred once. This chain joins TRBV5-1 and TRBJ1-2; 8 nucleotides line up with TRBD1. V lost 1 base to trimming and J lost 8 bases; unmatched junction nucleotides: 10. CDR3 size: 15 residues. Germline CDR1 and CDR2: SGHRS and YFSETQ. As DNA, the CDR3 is TGCGCCAGCAGCTTGCTCCCACAGGGGGAGTACGGCTACACCTTC. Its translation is CASSLLPQGEYGYTF.

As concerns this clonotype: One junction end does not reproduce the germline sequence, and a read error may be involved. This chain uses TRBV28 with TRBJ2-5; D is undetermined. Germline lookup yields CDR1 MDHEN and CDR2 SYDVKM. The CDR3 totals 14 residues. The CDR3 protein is CACSGVTGQETQYF. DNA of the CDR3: TGTGCCTGCAGTGGGGTGACCGGACAAGAGACCCAGTACTTC.

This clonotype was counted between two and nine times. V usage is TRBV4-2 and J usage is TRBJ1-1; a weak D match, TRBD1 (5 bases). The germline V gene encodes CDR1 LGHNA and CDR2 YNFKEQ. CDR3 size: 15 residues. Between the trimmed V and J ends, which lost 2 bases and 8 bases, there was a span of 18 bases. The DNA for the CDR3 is TGTGCCAGCAGCCAAACCCCACGGGCAGGGACGGAAGCTTTCTTT. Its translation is CASSQTPRAGTEAFF.

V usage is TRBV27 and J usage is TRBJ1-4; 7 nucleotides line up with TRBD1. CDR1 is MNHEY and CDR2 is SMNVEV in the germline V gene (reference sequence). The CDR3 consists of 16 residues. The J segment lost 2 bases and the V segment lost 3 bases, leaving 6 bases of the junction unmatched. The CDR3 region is CASSFHRDSTNEKLFF. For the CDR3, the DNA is TGTGCCAGCAGTTTTCACCGGGACAGTACTAATGAAAAACTGTTTTTT.

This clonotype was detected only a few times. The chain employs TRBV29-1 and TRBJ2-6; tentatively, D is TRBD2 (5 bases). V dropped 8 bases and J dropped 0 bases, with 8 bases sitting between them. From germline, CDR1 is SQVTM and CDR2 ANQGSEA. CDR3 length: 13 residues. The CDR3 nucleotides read TGCAGCACTCGGGGCTCTGGGGCCAACGTCCTGACTTTC. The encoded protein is CSTRGSGANVLTF.